A single sample gave rise to the 17 T cell receptor beta chains below, sequenced in a study of blood T cells in healthy people across ages. A J-beta primer mix and a sample-barcoded 5' primer were used in a second PCR of about 6 to 12 cycles. TCRdb analysed the 5' RACE reads with MiXCR anew, one entry per CDR3 protein. In the table there are 700,000 to 950,000 distinct CDR3 sequences, 58% of which are singletons. Sequencing was performed on blood. The receptors derive from a man younger than 40 in good health.

The chain carries TRBV7-8 and TRBJ2-6; tentatively, D is TRBD2 (6 bases). Between the trimmed V and J ends, which lost 6 bases and 1 base, there was a span of 22 bases. The CDR3 has 19 amino acids. Germline values: CDR1 SGHVS, CDR2 FQNEAQ. CDR3: CASSSRALWGESGANVLTF. The DNA of the CDR3 is TGTGCCAGCAGTTCGAGAGCCTTATGGGGGGAGTCTGGGGCCAACGTCCTGACTTTC.

Of note for this clonotype: Possible read error: a much larger clone is one base away. This rearrangement joins TRBV11-2 to TRBJ2-5; no clear D. The J call may be wrong; the DNA end is better matched by TRBJ2-7. Germline V gene sequence: CDR1 SGHAT, CDR2 FQNNGV. CDR3 size: 12 residues. The CDR3 spells CAGSPLGYEQYF. In DNA form, the CDR3 reads TGTGCCGGCAGCCCCTTGGGCTACGAGCAGTACTTC.

This chain uses TRBV20-1 with TRBJ1-2; possibly TRBD1 for D (6 bases). This CDR3 comprises 13 residues. V was clipped by 7 bases and J by 6 bases, with 18 bases between them. Per the germline V gene, CDR1 is DFQATT and CDR2 is SNEGSKA (reference sequence). The CDR3 reads CSVRGLEIDGYTF. The CDR3 region has the DNA TGCAGTGTACGGGGGCTTGAGATTGATGGCTACACCTTC.

Of note for this clonotype: A single base separates this from a much larger clone, so it may be a read error. J is TRBJ2-5 and V is TRBV6-1, with D unclear. V was cut by 7 bases and J by 1 base, with 19 bases left in between. The CDR3 loop spans 16 amino acids. Per the germline V gene, CDR1 is MNHNS and CDR2 is SASEGT. CDR3 sequence: CASTRPVLESQETQYF. The CDR3 nucleotides are TGTGCCAGCACCCGACCCGTCCTTGAGTCCCAAGAGACCCAGTACTTC.

This chain links TRBV20-1 with TRBJ2-7; D may be TRBD1 (5 bases). TRBJ2-5 explains the end of the DNA better; the J call may be wrong. The CDR3 is made up of 14 amino acids. Looked up from germline, CDR1 is DFQATT and CDR2 is SNEGSKA (reference sequence). CDR3 nucleotides: TGCAGTGCTAGCCCGGTCCAAGGGGTAGAGACCCAGTACTTC. Encoded protein: CSASPVQGVETQYF.

This chain uses TRBV7-2 with TRBJ2-3; D unclear. Trimming removed 1 base from V and 12 bases from J, with 14 bases in between. The CDR3 consists of 13 residues. Per germline, CDR1 SGHTA and CDR2 FQGNSA. CDR3 DNA: TGTGCCAGCAGCTTAGGCTCGAGTAGAAATCAGTATTTT. The encoded protein is CASSLGSSRNQYF.

With regard to this clonotype: Germline and junction disagree at one end, which may indicate a read error. The chain has TRBV20-1 and TRBJ1-1; no definite D call. The CDR3 length is 12 residues. From germline, CDR1 is DFQATT and CDR2 SNEGSKA (reference sequence). This CDR3 is CSTRDGNTEAFF. As DNA, the CDR3 is TGCAGTACTAGAGACGGGAACACTGAAGCTTTCTTT.

The chain combines TRBV20-1 with TRBJ1-5, with 8 positions matching TRBD1. V shed 0 bases and J 2 bases; nucleotides not matched to a gene: 6. Germline V gene data show CDR1 as DFQATT and CDR2 as SNEGSKA (reference sequence). The CDR3 consists of 16 residues. The CDR3 is CSARESRGQGNQPQHF. Written as DNA, the CDR3 is TGCAGTGCTAGAGAATCCCGGGGACAGGGCAATCAGCCCCAGCATTTT.

V is TRBV6-5 and J is TRBJ2-7, with 7 bases that match TRBD1. The CDR3 is 12 amino acids. Trimming removed 4 bases from V and 4 bases from J; junction bases left unmatched: 1. Germline CDR1 MNHEY, CDR2 SVGAGI. CDR3 residues: CASSSGQYEQYF. DNA for the CDR3: TGTGCCAGCAGTTCGGGACAGTACGAGCAGTACTTC.

This chain uses TRBV20-1 with TRBJ2-3; TRBD2 agrees at 10 bases. Germline loops: CDR1 DFQATT, CDR2 SNEGSKA (reference sequence). Germline trimming cut 3 bases from V and 10 bases from J; bases unmatched to any gene: 13. The CDR3 extends over 15 amino acids. In DNA form, the CDR3 reads TGCAGTGCTAGTATTCTAGCGGGAGCCAGAGGATCGCAGTATTTT. This translates into CSASILAGARGSQYF.

The chain carries TRBV7-6 and TRBJ2-1, with 11 bases identical to TRBD2. The CDR3 contains 15 residues. The germline CDR1 and CDR2 sequences are SGHVS and FNYEAQ. Losses at the gene ends were 5 bases for V and 13 bases for J; bases not matched to a gene: 13. This CDR3 is CASSNQIGTSGRQFF. The CDR3 DNA reads TGTGCCAGCAGCAACCAGATAGGGACTAGCGGACGACAGTTCTTC. Combining the CDR3 with reference TRBV7-6 and TRBJ2-1 gives the whole variable domain GAGVSQSPRYKVTKRGQDVALRCDPISGHVSLYWYRQALGQGPEFLTYFNYEAQQDKSGLPNDRFSAERPEGSISTLTIQRTEQRDSAMYRCASSNQIGTSGRQFFGPGTRLTVL.

This clonotype was seen once. The rearrangement joins TRBV29-1 to TRBJ1-2; D unresolved. V was trimmed by 7 bases and J by 6 bases, leaving 21 bases between them. The CDR3 length is 14 residues. Germline-derived CDR1 and CDR2 are SQVTM and ANQGSEA. The CDR3 nucleotides read TGCAGCGCCCTACTGGGGTTCGGCAGTGATGGCTACACCTTC. Its translation is CSALLGFGSDGYTF.

This clonotype was found once. V usage is TRBV9 and J usage is TRBJ2-1; 11 nucleotides line up with TRBD1. Losses at the gene ends were 0 bases for V and 9 bases for J; bases not matched to a gene: 5. Germline CDR1 reads SGDLS; CDR2 reads YYNGEE. CDR3 length: 15 residues. As DNA, the CDR3 is TGTGCCAGCAGCGTAGGGGGACAGGGGGGCGGTGAGCAGTTCTTC. Translating gives CASSVGGQGGGEQFF.

This chain joins TRBV30 and TRBJ1-3, with D unresolved. Trimming pared 1 base from V and 8 bases from J, leaving 12 bases between. The V gene's germline CDR1 is GTSNPN and CDR2 SVGIG (reference sequence). The CDR3 length is 13 residues. The CDR3 protein is CAWSGGSGYTIYF. The DNA for the CDR3 is TGTGCCTGGAGTGGCGGATCCGGGTACACCATATATTTT.

The V and J genes are TRBV12-3 or TRBV12-4 and TRBJ1-2; D remains ambiguous. The CDR3 contains 12 residues. The V and J ends lost 6 bases and 5 bases respectively, with 10 bases between them. In DNA, the CDR3 is TGTGCCAGCAGCCGGACTATATATGGCTACACCTTC. Protein: CASSRTIYGYTF.

The chain has TRBV7-9 and TRBJ2-1, with D perhaps TRBD2 (5 bases). The V gene's germline CDR1 is SEHNR and CDR2 FQNEAQ (reference sequence). V gave up 3 bases and J gave up 10 bases, with 16 bases separating them. The CDR3 spans 14 residues. The CDR3 loop is CASSFGATRGEQFF. In DNA form, the CDR3 reads TGTGCCAGCAGCTTTGGAGCCACGAGAGGGGAGCAGTTCTTC.

The rearrangement joins TRBV29-1 to TRBJ2-2, with 7 positions matching TRBD2. CDR1 is SQVTM and CDR2 is ANQGSEA in the germline V gene. This CDR3 has 13 residues. V gave up 6 bases and J gave up 5 bases; unmatched junction bases: 6. The CDR3 DNA is TGCAGCGTGACTAGCCCGGGGACCGGGGAGCTGTTTTTT. Its protein product is CSVTSPGTGELFF.